This T cell receptor (beta chain) was identified during a study of T cell responses to AZD1222 COVID-19 vaccine. General study points: Among vaccine-associated CD4 TCRs, coverage spanned spike, with dominance at 160-218 and 743-854. The peak T cell response came first, and repertoires were sampled only after it.

Concerning this clone itself: Its antigen remains unidentified.

There are 12 residues in the CDR3. V was clipped by 7 bases and J by 5 bases, with 8 bases between them. CDR1 and CDR2 from the germline V gene are MGHRA and YSYEKL. The protocol was immunoSEQ multiplex PCR, while the TCRdb copy is restricted to in-frame clones and leaves out a portion. The data contain tens of thousands of clones, 92% of them singletons. Sequencing was performed on peripheral blood, taken 28 days after the second AZD1222 dose. V is TRBV4-1 and J is TRBJ2-2; D gene uncertain. This TCR was recovered from an adult who received the AZD1222 COVID-19 vaccine. The CDR3 is CASNEGTGELFF. The DNA of the CDR3 is TGCGCCAGCAATGAAGGGACCGGGGAGCTGTTTTTT.